This T cell receptor beta chain was sequenced for a study of PD-1 blockade in classical Hodgkin lymphoma. Produced via immunoSEQ multiplex PCR; TCRdb's table is partial and in-frame only. The sample has 5,500 to 6,500 clones, roughly 70% seen once. Germline loops: CDR1 SNHLY, CDR2 FYNNEI. V was trimmed by 6 bases and J by 4 bases, leaving 10 bases between them. This CDR3 spans 12 amino acids. As to time point: cycle 4 day 1 (C4D1), after five to seven weeks of nivolumab. Relapse was seen in all patients after autologous stem cell transplantation, and brentuximab vedotin exposure was variable. PBMCs, once thawed, yielded CD8+ T cells isolated by magnetic negative selection.

The TCR sequence derives from a human donor with classical Hodgkin lymphoma. Source: CD8+ T cells from blood, taken before the fourth cycle of nivolumab. V gene TRBV2 combines with J gene TRBJ2-7; possibly TRBD2 for D (5 bases). The CDR3 spells CASREGAYEQYF. The CDR3 region has the DNA TGTGCCAGCAGAGAGGGTGCGTACGAGCAGTACTTC.